This T cell receptor (beta chain) is from a study of beta chain features in type 1 diabetes (dated by TCRdb to about 2018). Notes on the research overall: Patients and healthy donors did not differ in mean age, gender distribution, total cell number or subset yield. Naive and central memory subsets were obtained from all 30 or so donors, but regulatory and stem cell-like memory subsets were isolated from only 8 patients and roughly eight healthy donors. Across all samples, fewer than 130 million sorted cells were examined, and cell number per subset correlated strongly with RNA yield. The study compared the TCRB repertoires of sorted circulating CD4+ T cell subsets in recently diagnosed type 1 diabetes patients with those in matched healthy donors.

This clone has more than one count but fewer than ten. What antigen it recognizes has not been identified. The record has no base qualities; no much larger clone is one base away. Study-wide conclusions, independent of this receptor: At VDJ recombination sites, type 1 diabetes patients had fewer insertions and more deleted nucleotides, which implies abnormalities in thymic rearrangement. Type 1 diabetes patients showed a moderate but significant shortening of TCRB CDR3 length in all four CD4+ subsets. PCR may preferentially amplify shorter templates, but because patient and control samples were amplified and corrected together, any resulting skew would affect both groups equally. Because cDNA was sequenced instead of genomic DNA, activated cells with high expression could be over-represented, although the groups did not differ in activation or CD3 levels. Naive, central memory and regulatory TCRB repertoires appeared to be more alike among patients than among healthy donors. HLA sub-analyses involved small numbers of individuals, so any influence of HLA type on TCRB rearrangement remained unresolved.

Each donor gave one peripheral blood draw, averaging roughly 120 mL, which was collected into heparinised tubes. A BD FACSAria II and a panel including CD45RO, CCR7, CD25, CD127, CD95 and CD27 were used to sort naive, central memory, regulatory and stem cell-like memory CD4+ T cells. Every sorted population had a purity above 95%. Right away, PBMCs were isolated by Lymphoprep density gradient centrifugation and were stained directly, with no culture step. To minimize batch effects, samples were stained and sorted in pairs, one healthy donor with one patient per experiment. The entire isolated RNA was reverse transcribed using the High Capacity cDNA Reverse Transcription Kit, and thus expressed TCRB transcripts were sequenced. Deep immunoSEQ sequencing was performed on naive, central memory and regulatory T cell samples, with an average of around 3.4 million total reads per sample. After sorted cells were lysed in RLT buffer, RNA was extracted with DNase-treated RNeasy Micro or Mini kits, with the choice depending on cell number. To prevent cross-contamination, every cell subset was processed on its own, while patient and healthy donor samples were processed together. The immunoSEQ multiplex PCR was used to amplify TCRB sequences from cDNA, yielding 87-bp fragments that span the CDR3 region. Amplicons were sequenced on the Illumina HiSeq platform. The authors' analysis ran thus. Synthetic template baselines were used to correct PCR bias computationally, reads within Hamming distance 2 were collapsed, and singletons that could not be merged were discarded. By aligning reads against IMGT, V, D and J genes, CDR3 length, and insertions or deletions at six rearrangement sites were assigned. Within each subset, clonotype counts were normalized to sorted cell number, after which true diversity and Gini coefficients were computed with the tcR R package. Repertoire sharing was quantified using the overlap coefficient calculated on TCRB nucleotide sequences. Out-of-frame TCRB sequences from naive cells were analyzed to stand in for the pre-selection repertoire. The immuneACCESS repertoire file appears here via TCRdb, limited to in-frame rearrangements. These files lack a portion of the clones; in checked studies, under half of the deficit traces to unresolved V genes, and the cause of the others is not known. V and J calls and clone size are as listed in that table; D and trimming were resolved from the DNA. A total of roughly 400,000 clones appear in this sample, 14% of them only once. Around 0.039% of the sample is taken by the ten largest.

From the cysteine through the phenylalanine, the CDR3 covers 12 amino acids. Only the CDR3 region is kept as DNA, spanning 36 bases read in frame from base 1. At the junction V is shortened by 5 bases and J by 8 bases, with 10 bases in between. Based on the germline V gene (reference sequence), the CDR1 and CDR2 sequences are LNHNV and YYDKDF. The receptor was isolated from a man aged 25 to 40 in good health. The sequence links TRBV15 to TRBJ1-3; a tentative D match to TRBD1 spans 5 bases. The specimen sequenced was naive CD4+ T cells from blood. The cell subset or site label corresponds to: true naive CD4+ T cells. The CDR3 protein sequence reads: CATSPDRYTIYF. In nucleotide form, the sequence is TGTGCCACCAGCCCTGACAGATACACCATATATTTT.